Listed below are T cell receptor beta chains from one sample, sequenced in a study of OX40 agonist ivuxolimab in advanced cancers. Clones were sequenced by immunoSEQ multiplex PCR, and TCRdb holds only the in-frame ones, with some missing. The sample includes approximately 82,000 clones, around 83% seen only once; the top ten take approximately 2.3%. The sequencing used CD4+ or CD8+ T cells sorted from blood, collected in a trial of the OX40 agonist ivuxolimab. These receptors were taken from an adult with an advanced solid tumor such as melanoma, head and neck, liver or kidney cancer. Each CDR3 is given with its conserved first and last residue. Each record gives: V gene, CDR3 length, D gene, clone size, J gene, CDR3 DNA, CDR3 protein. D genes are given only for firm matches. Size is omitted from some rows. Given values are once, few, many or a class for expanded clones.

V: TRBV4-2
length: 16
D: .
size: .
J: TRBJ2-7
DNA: TGTGCCAGCAGCCTAGGCTTTGGGAGCAGCTCCTACGAGCAGTACTTC
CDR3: CASSLGFGSSSYEQYF

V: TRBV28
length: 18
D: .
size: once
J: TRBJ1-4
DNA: TGTGCCAGCAGTTTATTCTTAGGAGGGGGATGGGAAGGGGAAAAACTGTTTTTT
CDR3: CASSLFLGGGWEGEKLFF

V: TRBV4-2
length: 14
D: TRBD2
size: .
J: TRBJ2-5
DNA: TGTGCCAGCAGCCAAGGCGGGGGCCAAGAGACCCAGTACTTC
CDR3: CASSQGGGQETQYF

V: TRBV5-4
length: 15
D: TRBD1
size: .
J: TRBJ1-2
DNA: TGTGCCAGCAGCCCGGACAGGGGGCAGGACTATGGCTACACCTTC
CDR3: CASSPDRGQDYGYTF

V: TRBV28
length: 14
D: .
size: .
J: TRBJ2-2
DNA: TGTGCCAGCAGTCTAACAGGAAACACCGGGGAGCTGTTTTTT
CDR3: CASSLTGNTGELFF

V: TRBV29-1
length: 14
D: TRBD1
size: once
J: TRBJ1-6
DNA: TGCAGCGTTGGGGAGGGACAGCGAAATTCACCCCTCCACTTT
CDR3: CSVGEGQRNSPLHF

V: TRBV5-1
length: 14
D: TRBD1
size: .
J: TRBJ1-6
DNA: TGCGCCAGTGGGACAGAGTCCTATAATTCACCCCTCCACTTT
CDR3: CASGTESYNSPLHF

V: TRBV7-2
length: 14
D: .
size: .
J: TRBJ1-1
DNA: TGTGCCAGCAGCTTAGGGCAGATGAACACTGAAGCTTTCTTT
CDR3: CASSLGQMNTEAFF

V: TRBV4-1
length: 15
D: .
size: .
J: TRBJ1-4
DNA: TGCGCCAGCAGCGAGGTTGCCAGGACTAATGAAAAACTGTTTTTT
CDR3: CASSEVARTNEKLFF

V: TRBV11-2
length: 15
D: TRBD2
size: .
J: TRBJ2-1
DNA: TGTGCCAGCAGCCGATTGCGGGGGTCCTACAATGAGCAGTTCTTC
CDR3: CASSRLRGSYNEQFF

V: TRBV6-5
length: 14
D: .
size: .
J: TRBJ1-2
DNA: TGTGCCAGCAGTTACGGAGGACAGCCCTATGGCTACACCTTC
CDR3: CASSYGGQPYGYTF

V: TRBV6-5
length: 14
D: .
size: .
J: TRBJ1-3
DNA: TGTGCCGGCAGCCCCATGGGCCGGGAAAACACCATATATTTT
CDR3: CAGSPMGRENTIYF

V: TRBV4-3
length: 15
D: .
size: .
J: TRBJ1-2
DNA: TGCGCCAGCAGCCAAGTGGGACCCGGAGGCTATGGCTACACCTTC
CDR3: CASSQVGPGGYGYTF

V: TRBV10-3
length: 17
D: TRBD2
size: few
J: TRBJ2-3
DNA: TGTGCCATCAGGGAAAAGGGGAGGGAACTTTCTCCAGATACGCAGTATTTT
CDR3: CAIREKGRELSPDTQYF

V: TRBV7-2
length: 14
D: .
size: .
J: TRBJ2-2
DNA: TGTGCCAGCAGCTTAGTGTGGAACACCGGGGAGCTGTTTTTT
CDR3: CASSLVWNTGELFF

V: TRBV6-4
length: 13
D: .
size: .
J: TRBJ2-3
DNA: TGTGCCAGCAGTGACGGCTACACAGATACGCAGTATTTT
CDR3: CASSDGYTDTQYF

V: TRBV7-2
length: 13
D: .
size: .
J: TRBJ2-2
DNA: TGTGCCAGCGGGAGAGGGCGGACCGGGGAGCTGTTTTTT
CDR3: CASGRGRTGELFF

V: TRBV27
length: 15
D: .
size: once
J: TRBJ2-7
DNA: TGTGCCAGCAGCGTGGGCCCGGGGACCTCCTACGAGCAGTACTTC
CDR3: CASSVGPGTSYEQYF

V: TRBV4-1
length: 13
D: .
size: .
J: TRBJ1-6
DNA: TGCGCCAGCAGCCAAGATCGATGGGGCACCCTCCACTTT
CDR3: CASSQDRWGTLHF

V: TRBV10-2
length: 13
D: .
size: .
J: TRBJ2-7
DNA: TGCGCCAGCAGTCAGGTTACCAAGGGCGAGCAGTACTTC
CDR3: CASSQVTKGEQYF

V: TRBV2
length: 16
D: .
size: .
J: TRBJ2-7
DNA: TGTGCCAGCAGTGATGTTGGGCAGGGGCAAGGCCACGAGCAGTACTTC
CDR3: CASSDVGQGQGHEQYF

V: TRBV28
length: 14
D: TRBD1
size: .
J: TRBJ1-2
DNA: TGTGCCAGCAGGATAGAGGGGGCGCCGGGTGGCTACACCTTC
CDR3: CASRIEGAPGGYTF

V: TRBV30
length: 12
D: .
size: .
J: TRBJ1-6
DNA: TGTGCCTGGACTAAGGGGTATTCACCCCTCCACTTT
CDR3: CAWTKGYSPLHF

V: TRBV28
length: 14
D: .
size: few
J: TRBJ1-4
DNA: TGTGCCAGCAGTTTATCGGACGGGAATGAAAAACTGTTTTTT
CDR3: CASSLSDGNEKLFF

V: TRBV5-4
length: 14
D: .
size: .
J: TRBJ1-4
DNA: TGTGCCAGCCCCGGGAACTTCGGTAATGAAAAACTGTTTTTT
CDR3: CASPGNFGNEKLFF

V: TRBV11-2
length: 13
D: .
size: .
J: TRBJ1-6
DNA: TGTGCCAGCAGAGAGGTAGGGGGTTCACCCCTCCACTTT
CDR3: CASREVGGSPLHF

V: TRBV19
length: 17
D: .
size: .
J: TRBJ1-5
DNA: TGTGCCAGTAGTAAATTACCTAACTCCAATAGCAATCAGCCCCAGCATTTT
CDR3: CASSKLPNSNSNQPQHF

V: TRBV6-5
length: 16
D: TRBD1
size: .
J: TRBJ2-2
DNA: TGTGCCAGCAGTTACCGACAGGGACGTAGCACCGGGGAGCTGTTTTTT
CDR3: CASSYRQGRSTGELFF

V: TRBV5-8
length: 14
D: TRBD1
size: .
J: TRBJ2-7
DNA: TGTGCCAGCAGCTTCCGGCAGGGGGAATACGAGCAGTACTTC
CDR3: CASSFRQGEYEQYF

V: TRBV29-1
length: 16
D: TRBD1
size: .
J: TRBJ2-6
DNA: TGCAGCGTCCGGACAGGTTGGGGCTCTGGGGCCAACGTCCTGACTTTC
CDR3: CSVRTGWGSGANVLTF

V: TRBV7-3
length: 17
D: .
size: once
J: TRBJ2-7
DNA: TGTGCCAGCAGCTCAAACACGGTCTCAGCCGCTTTCTACGAGCAGTACTTC
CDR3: CASSSNTVSAAFYEQYF

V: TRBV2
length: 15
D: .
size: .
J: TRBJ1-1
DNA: TGTGCCAGCAGTGAGCTCCCGAGGGGCACCGCTGAAGCTTTCTTT
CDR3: CASSELPRGTAEAFF

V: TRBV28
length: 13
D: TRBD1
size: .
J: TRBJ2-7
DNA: TGTGCCAGCAGAACAGGGGGCTTTGGCGAGCAGTACTTC
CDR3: CASRTGGFGEQYF

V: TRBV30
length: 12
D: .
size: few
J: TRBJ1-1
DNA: TGTGCCTGGATTCAGGGGTACACTGAAGCTTTCTTT
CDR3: CAWIQGYTEAFF

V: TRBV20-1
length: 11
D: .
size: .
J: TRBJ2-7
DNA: TGCAGTGCTAGGAGGGGGTACGAGCAGTACTTC
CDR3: CSARRGYEQYF

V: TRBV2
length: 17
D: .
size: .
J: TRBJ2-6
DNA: TGTGCCAGCAGTGAGGCGGAGCCCAGCTCTGGGGCCAACGTCCTGACTTTC
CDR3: CASSEAEPSSGANVLTF

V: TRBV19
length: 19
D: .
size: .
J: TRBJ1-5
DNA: TGTGCCAGTAGTATAGAAGGGGGAGGAGGATTTGATAGCAATCAGCCCCAGCATTTT
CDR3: CASSIEGGGGFDSNQPQHF

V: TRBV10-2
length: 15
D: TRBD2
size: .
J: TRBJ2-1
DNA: TGCGCCAGCAGCGCTGGGGGGGTCTCCTACAATGAGCAGTTCTTC
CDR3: CASSAGGVSYNEQFF

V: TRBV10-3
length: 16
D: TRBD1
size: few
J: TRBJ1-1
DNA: TGTGCCATCAGTGAGAGGGGGCGTAACATGAACACTGAAGCTTTCTTT
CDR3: CAISERGRNMNTEAFF

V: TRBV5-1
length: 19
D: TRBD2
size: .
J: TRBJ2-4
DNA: TGCGCCAGCAGCTTTGCTGCGGGGGGGCTGAGGGTAGCCAAAAACATTCAGTACTTC
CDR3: CASSFAAGGLRVAKNIQYF

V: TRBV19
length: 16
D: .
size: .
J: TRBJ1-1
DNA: TGTGCCAGTAGCTGGGCGGAGACAGCATACAACACTGAAGCTTTCTTT
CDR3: CASSWAETAYNTEAFF

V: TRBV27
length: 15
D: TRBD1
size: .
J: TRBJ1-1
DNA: TGTGCCAGCCGACAGGGGGCGAGGATGAACACTGAAGCTTTCTTT
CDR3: CASRQGARMNTEAFF

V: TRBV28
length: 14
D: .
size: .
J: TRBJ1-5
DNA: TGTGCCAGCAGTTTAGGGGGGGATCGGCAGCCCCAGCATTTT
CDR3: CASSLGGDRQPQHF

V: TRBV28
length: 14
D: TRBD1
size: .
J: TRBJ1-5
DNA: TGTGCCAGCTGGGGGACAGGGGGCAATCAGCCCCAGCATTTT
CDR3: CASWGTGGNQPQHF

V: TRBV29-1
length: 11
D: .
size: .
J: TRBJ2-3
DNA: TGCAGCGTTGATGTTGGGTTTACGCAGTATTTT
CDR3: CSVDVGFTQYF

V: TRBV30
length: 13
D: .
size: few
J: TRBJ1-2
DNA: TGTGCCTGGAGTGTGACCGCCGCTGGGGGCTACACCTTC
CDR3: CAWSVTAAGGYTF

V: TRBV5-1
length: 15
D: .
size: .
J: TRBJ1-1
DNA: TGCGCCAGCAGCTTGGTCGGGTTTCCGAACACTGAAGCTTTCTTT
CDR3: CASSLVGFPNTEAFF

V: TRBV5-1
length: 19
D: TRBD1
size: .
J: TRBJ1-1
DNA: TGCGCCAGCAGCCTTCTCCCCGCCGGGACAGGGGTCATGAACACTGAAGCTTTCTTT
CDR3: CASSLLPAGTGVMNTEAFF

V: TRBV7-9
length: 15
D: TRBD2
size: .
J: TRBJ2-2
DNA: TGTGCCAGCAGCTTACAGCGGGGGACCTCCGGGGAGCTGTTTTTT
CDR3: CASSLQRGTSGELFF

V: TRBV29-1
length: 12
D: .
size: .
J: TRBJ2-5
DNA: TGCAGCGTTGAGTGGACTGTCGAGACCCAGTACTTC
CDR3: CSVEWTVETQYF

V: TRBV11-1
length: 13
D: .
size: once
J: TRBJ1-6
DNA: TGTGCCAGCAGCCGAATGCACAACTCACCCCTCCACTTT
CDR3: CASSRMHNSPLHF

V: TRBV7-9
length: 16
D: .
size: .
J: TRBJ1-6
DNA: TGTGCCAGCAGCCCATCGACCGGGACCGCAAATTCACCCCTCCACTTT
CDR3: CASSPSTGTANSPLHF

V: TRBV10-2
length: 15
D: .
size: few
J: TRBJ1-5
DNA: TGCGCCAGCAGCCCCTACTCCGATAGCAATCAGCCCCAGCATTTT
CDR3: CASSPYSDSNQPQHF

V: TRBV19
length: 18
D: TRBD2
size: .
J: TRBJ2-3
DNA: TGTGCCAGTAGTATTCTGGCTAGCGGGGCACCGGGGACAGATACGCAGTATTTT
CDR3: CASSILASGAPGTDTQYF

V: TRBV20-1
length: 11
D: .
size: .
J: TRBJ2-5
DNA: TGCAGTGCTCGGGACCTGGAGACCCAGTACTTC
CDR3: CSARDLETQYF

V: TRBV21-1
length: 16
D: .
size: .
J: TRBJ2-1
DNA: TGTGCCAGCAGCAAAGAATGGACTAGCGGGTACAATGAGCAGTTCTTC
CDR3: CASSKEWTSGYNEQFF

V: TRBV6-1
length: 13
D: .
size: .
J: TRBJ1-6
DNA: TGTGCCAGCATCAAGGGTAATAATTCACCCCTCCACTTT
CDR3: CASIKGNNSPLHF